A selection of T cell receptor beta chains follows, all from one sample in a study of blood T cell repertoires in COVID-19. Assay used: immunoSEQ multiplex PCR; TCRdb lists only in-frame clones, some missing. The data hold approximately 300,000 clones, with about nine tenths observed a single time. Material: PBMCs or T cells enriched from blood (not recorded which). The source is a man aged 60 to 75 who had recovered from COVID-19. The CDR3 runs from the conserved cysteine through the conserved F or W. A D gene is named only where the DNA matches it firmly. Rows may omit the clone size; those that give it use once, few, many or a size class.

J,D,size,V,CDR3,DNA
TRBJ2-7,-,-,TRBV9,CASSVGGGPYEQYF,TGTGCCAGCAGCGTAGGGGGAGGTCCCTACGAGCAGTACTTC
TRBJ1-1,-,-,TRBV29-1,CSVLGLGGGTEAFF,TGCAGCGTTCTAGGGTTGGGGGGTGGCACTGAAGCTTTCTTT
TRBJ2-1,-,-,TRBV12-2,CASRSPGQTLSTGQFF,TGTGCAAGTCGCTCCCCGGGACAGACTTTGTCTACTGGGCAGTTCTTC
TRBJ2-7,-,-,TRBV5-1,CASSGGTASYEQYF,TGCGCCAGCAGCGGCGGGACAGCTTCCTACGAGCAGTACTTC
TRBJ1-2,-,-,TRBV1,CTSSQARPGQQNYGYTF,TGCACCAGCAGCCAAGCTAGGCCGGGACAGCAAAACTATGGCTACACCTTC
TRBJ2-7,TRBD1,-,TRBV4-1,CASSQPGQVYEQYF,TGCGCCAGCAGCCAACCCGGACAGGTCTACGAGCAGTACTTC
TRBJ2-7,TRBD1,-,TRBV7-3,CASSLTGEQYEQYF,TGTGCCAGCAGCCTAACAGGGGAACAGTACGAGCAGTACTTC
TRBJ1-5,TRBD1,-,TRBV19,CASSATRDRQRRVF,TGTGCCAGTAGCGCAACCCGGGACAGACAACGGAGGGTTTTT
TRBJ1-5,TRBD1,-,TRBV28,CASSDDRVGQPQHF,TGTGCCAGCAGTGACGACAGGGTCGGTCAGCCCCAGCATTTT
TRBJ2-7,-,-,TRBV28,CASSFRGDPRYEQYF,TGTGCCAGCAGTTTCCGCGGGGATCCCAGATACGAGCAGTACTTC
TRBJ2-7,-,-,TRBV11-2,CASSLALQGSSYEQYF,TGTGCCAGCAGCTTGGCACTGCAGGGGAGCTCCTACGAGCAGTACTTC
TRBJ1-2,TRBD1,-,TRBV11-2,CASSSGQGDIYGYTF,TGTGCCAGCAGCTCTGGACAGGGGGATATCTATGGCTACACCTTC
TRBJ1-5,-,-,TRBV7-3,CASSLQGLNQPQHF,TGTGCCAGCAGCTTACAGGGGCTCAATCAGCCCCAGCATTTT
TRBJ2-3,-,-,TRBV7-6,CASSLTGVSTDTQYF,TGTGCCAGCAGCTTAACGGGAGTCAGCACAGATACGCAGTATTTT
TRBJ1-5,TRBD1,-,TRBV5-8,CASSLGTGRNQPQHF,TGTGCCAGCAGCTTGGGGACAGGACGCAATCAGCCCCAGCATTTT
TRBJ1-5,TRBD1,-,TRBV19,CASSIGRGTGVTRPQHF,TGTGCCAGTAGTATAGGGAGAGGGACAGGGGTTACCCGGCCCCAGCATTTT
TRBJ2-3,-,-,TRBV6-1,CASSEQDTGTQYF,TGTGCCAGCAGTGAACAGGACACAGGAACCCAGTATTTT
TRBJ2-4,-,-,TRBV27,CASSDSLAKNIQYF,TGTGCCAGCAGTGACAGCCTAGCCAAAAACATTCAGTACTTC
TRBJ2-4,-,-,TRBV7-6,CASSLSTPGGRAKNIQYF,TGTGCCAGCAGCTTAAGTACTCCGGGTGGCCGAGCCAAAAACATTCAGTACTTC
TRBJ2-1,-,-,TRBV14,CASSQEGGDRGPLAGGNNEQFF,TGTGCCAGCAGCCAAGAAGGGGGGGACAGGGGACCCTTAGCGGGAGGAAACAATGAGCAGTTCTTC
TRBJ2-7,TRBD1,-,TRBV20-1,CSASEGQVYEQYF,TGCAGTGCTAGTGAGGGACAGGTATACGAGCAGTACTTC
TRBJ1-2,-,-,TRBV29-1,CSVRGTIESNYGYTF,TGCAGCGTTCGAGGAACTATTGAGTCTAACTATGGCTACACCTTC
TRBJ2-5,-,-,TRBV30,CAWNQYGRGPQETQYF,TGTGCCTGGAACCAGTACGGAAGGGGTCCACAAGAGACCCAGTACTTC
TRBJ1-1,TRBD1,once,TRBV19,CASSRGQGYTEAFF,TGTGCCAGTAGCAGAGGACAGGGCTACACTGAAGCTTTCTTT
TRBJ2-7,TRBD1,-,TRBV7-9,CASSLFRTGGSEQYF,TGTGCCAGCAGCTTATTTCGGACAGGGGGCTCCGAGCAGTACTTC
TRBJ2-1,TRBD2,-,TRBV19,CASSSLAGGDLSSYNEQFF,TGTGCCAGTAGTAGTCTAGCGGGAGGGGACCTAAGCTCCTACAATGAGCAGTTCTTC
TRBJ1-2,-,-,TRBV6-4,CASSEGQVAGGGYTF,TGTGCCAGCAGTGAAGGTCAGGTCGCCGGAGGGGGCTACACCTTC
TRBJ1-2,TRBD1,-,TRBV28,CASRQGSLGGYTF,TGTGCCAGTCGACAGGGCTCCTTAGGTGGCTACACCTTC
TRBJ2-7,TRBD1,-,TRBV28,CASVQPDRAPYEQYF,TGTGCCAGCGTTCAGCCGGACAGGGCCCCCTACGAGCAGTACTTC
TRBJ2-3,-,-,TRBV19,CASSILARTDTQYF,-
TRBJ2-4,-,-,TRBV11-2,CASSLVGTFSLGNIQYF,TGTGCCAGCAGCTTAGTAGGGACTTTTTCTTTGGGGAACATTCAGTACTTC
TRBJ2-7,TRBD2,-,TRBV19,CASSSGGTGYEQYF,TGTGCCAGTAGTTCGGGGGGAACGGGCTACGAGCAGTACTTC
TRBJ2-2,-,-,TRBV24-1,CATSDQGTATGELFF,TGTGCCACCAGTGACCAGGGTACGGCCACCGGGGAGCTGTTTTTT
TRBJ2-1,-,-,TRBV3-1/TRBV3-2,CASSPLGGAKNEQFF,TGTGCCAGCAGCCCCCTAGGCGGGGCAAAGAATGAGCAGTTCTTC
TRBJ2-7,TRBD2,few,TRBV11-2,CASSPKVAGGYEQYF,TGTGCCAGCAGCCCTAAGGTAGCGGGAGGTTACGAGCAGTACTTC
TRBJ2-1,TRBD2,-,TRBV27,CASSSPLAGGPAGEQFF,TGTGCCAGCAGTTCTCCTCTAGCGGGAGGCCCGGCCGGTGAGCAGTTCTTC